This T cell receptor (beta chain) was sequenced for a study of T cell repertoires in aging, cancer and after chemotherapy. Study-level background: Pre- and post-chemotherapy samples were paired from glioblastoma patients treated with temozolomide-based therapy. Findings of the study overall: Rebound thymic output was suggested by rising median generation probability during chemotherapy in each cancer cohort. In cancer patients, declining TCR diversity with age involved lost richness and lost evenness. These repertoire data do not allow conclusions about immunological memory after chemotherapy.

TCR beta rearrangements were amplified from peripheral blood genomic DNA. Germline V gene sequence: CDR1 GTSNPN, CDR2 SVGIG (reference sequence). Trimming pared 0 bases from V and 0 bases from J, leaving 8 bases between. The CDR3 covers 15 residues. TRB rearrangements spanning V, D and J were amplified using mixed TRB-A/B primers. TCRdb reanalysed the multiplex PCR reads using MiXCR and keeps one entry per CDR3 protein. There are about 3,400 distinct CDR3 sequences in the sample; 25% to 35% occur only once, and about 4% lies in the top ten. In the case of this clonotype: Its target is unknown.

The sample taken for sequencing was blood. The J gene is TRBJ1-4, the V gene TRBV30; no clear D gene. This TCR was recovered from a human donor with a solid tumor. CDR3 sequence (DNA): TGTGCCTGGAGTGTAATAAGGGCAACTAATGAAAAACTGTTTTTT. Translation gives CAWSVIRATNEKLFF.